This T cell receptor beta chain was found in a study of T cells of healthy individuals. MiXCR was run by TCRdb on the 5' RACE reads, yielding one entry per CDR3 protein. Of around 63,000 distinct CDR3 sequences in the sample, around 15% were seen once. Trimming cost V 5 bases and J 10 bases, with 15 bases left between them. The CDR3 has 12 residues. Germline CDR1 reads DFQATT; CDR2 reads SNEGSKA (reference sequence). This sequence was found in a human donor in good health. The V call is TRBV20-1, the J call TRBJ2-1, with D perhaps being TRBD1 or TRBD2 (5 bases each). The CDR3 sequence: CSAGRGTGEQFF. CDR3 DNA: TGCAGTGCTGGGCGAGGGACGGGGGAGCAGTTCTTC.